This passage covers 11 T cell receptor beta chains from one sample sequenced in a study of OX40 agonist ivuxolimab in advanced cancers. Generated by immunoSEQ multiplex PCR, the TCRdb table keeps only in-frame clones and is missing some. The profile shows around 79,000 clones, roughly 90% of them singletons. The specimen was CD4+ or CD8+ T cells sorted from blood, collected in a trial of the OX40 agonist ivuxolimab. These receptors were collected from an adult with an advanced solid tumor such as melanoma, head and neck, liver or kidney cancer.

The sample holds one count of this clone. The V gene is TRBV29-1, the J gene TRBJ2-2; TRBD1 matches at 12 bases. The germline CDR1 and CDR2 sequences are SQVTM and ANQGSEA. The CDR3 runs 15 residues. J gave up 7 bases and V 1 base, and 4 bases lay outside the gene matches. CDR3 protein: CSVEGDRGLIGELFF. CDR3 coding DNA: TGCAGCGTTGAAGGGGACAGGGGGCTCATCGGGGAGCTGTTTTTT.

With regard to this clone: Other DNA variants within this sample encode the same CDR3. The CDR3 reads CASSQVAGYEQYF. The CDR3 DNA follows: TGTGCCAGCAGCCAAGTAGCGGGCTACGAGCAGTACTTC. The chain employs TRBV14 and TRBJ2-7; 7 bases align to TRBD2. Germline V lookup: CDR1 SGHDN, CDR2 FVKESK. This CDR3 spans 13 amino acids. V shed 1 base and J 3 bases; nucleotides not matched to a gene: 0.

The CDR3 here is CASSGSVGSYEQYF. The CDR3 coding sequence is TGTGCCAGCAGCGGGTCCGTGGGCTCCTACGAGCAGTACTTC. The chain has TRBV9 and TRBJ2-7; no clear D. Trimming took off 3 bases at V and 0 bases at J, with 10 bases between the two ends. CDR3 length equals 14 residues. Germline values: CDR1 SGDLS, CDR2 YYNGEE.

CDR3 sequence reads: CASSGRQGLSYEQYF. CDR3 nucleotides: TGTGCCAGCAGCGGTAGACAGGGACTCTCCTACGAGCAGTACTTC. The chain combines TRBV11-2 with TRBJ2-7, with D perhaps TRBD1 (7 bases). The length of the CDR3 is 15 residues. Per germline, CDR1 SGHAT and CDR2 FQNNGV. The germline V and J ends were trimmed by 5 bases and 0 bases, with 14 bases remaining between them.

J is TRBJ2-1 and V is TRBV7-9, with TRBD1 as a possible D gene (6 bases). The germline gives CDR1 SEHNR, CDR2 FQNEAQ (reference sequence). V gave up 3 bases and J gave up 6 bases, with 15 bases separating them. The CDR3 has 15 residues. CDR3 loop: CASSLDLGTRNEQFF. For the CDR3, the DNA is TGTGCCAGCAGCTTGGACCTAGGGACACGCAATGAGCAGTTCTTC.

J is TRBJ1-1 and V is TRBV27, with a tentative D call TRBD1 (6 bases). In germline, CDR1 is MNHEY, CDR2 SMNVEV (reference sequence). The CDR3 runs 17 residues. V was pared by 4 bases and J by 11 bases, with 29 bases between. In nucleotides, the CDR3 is TGTGCCAGCAGTTCTACGCCCGGGGGCCTGGGGCGGATTGAGGCTTTCTTT. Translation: CASSSTPGGLGRIEAFF.

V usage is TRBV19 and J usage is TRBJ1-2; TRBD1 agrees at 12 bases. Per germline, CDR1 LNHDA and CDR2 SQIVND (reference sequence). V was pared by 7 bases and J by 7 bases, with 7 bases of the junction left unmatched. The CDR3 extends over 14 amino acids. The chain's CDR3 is CASTKGQGAAGYTF. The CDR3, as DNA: TGTGCCAGTACCAAGGGACAGGGGGCGGCTGGCTACACCTTC.

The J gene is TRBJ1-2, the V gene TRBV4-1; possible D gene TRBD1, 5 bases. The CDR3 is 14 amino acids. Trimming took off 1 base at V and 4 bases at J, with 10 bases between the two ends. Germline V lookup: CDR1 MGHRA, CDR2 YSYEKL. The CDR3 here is CASSQVAGSYGYTF. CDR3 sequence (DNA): TGCGCCAGCAGCCAAGTGGCAGGGAGCTATGGCTACACCTTC.

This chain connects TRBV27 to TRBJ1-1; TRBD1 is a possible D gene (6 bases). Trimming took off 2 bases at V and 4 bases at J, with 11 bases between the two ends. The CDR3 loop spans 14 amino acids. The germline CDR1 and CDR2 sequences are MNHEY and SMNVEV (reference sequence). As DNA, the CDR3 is TGTGCCAGCAGTTTAACCTCAGGGGCCACTGAAGCTTTCTTT. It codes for CASSLTSGATEAFF.

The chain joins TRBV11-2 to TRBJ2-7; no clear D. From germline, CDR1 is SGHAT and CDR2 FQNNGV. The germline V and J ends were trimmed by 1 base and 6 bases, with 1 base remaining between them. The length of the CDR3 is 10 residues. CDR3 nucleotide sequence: TGTGCCAGCAGCTTAGTCGAGCAGTACTTC. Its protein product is CASSLVEQYF.

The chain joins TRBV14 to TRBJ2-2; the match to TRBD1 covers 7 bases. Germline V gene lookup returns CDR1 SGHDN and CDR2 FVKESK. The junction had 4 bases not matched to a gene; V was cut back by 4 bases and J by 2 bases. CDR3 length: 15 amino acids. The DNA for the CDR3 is TGTGCCAGCAGCCTTTACAGGGGAAACACCGGGGAGCTGTTTTTT. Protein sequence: CASSLYRGNTGELFF.